This TCR beta chain originates from a study of blood T cell repertoires in COVID-19. About the study: COVID-19 samples, acute and convalescent, were from the United States, Italy and Spain. Sources were T cells, B-cell-depleted T cells, or PBMCs; the material itself was cDNA or gDNA.

Original handling: Amplification of reference gene primers was used by the study to estimate nucleated cell counts. TCRdb's table, derived via immunoSEQ multiplex PCR, lists solely in-frame clones and lacks some. V, J and clone size derive from that table, while D and trimming were established from the DNA sequence. Found here are under 200,000 clones, roughly 77% of them singletons; the top ten hold about 6.8%. This CDR3 spans 16 amino acids. Germline V gene data show CDR1 as ENHRY and CDR2 as SYGVKD. The junction had 5 bases not matched to a gene; V was cut back by 3 bases and J by 1 base. The specimen sequenced was peripheral blood. This sequence originates from a man between 65 and 79 years old with active or convalescent COVID-19. V and J are TRBV10-3 and TRBJ1-5; 8 bases match TRBD1. The CDR3 coding sequence is TGTGCCATCAGTGATCAGGGGGCCTTGAGCAATCAGCCCCAGCATTTT. Translation gives CAISDQGALSNQPQHF.